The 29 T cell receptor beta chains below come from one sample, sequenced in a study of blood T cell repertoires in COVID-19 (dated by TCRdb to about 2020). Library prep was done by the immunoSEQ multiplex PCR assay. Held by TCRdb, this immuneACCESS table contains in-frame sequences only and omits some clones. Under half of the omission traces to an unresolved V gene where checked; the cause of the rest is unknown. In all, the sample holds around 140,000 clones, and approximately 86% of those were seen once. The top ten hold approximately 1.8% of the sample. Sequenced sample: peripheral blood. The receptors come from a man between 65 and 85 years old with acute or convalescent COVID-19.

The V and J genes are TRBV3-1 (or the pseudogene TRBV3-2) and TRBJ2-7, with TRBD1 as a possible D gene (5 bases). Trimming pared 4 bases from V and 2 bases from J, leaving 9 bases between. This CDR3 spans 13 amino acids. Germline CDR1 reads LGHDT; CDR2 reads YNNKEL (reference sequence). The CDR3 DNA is TGTGCCAGCAGCCGCCAGGGCCCCTACGAGCAGTACTTC. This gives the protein CASSRQGPYEQYF.

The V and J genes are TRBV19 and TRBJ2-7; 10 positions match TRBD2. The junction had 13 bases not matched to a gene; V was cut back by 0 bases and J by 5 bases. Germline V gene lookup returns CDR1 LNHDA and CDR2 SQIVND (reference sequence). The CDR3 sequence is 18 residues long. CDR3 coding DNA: TGTGCCAGTAGTATAGATGTCGCTAGCGGGAGTTTTAGAGACGAGCAGTACTTC. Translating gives CASSIDVASGSFRDEQYF.

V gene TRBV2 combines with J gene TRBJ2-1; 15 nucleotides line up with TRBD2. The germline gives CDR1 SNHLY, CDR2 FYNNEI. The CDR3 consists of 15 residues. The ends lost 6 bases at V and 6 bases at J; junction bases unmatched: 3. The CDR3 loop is CASRGTSGGPNEQFF. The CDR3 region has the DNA TGTGCCAGCAGAGGGACTAGCGGGGGGCCCAATGAGCAGTTCTTC.

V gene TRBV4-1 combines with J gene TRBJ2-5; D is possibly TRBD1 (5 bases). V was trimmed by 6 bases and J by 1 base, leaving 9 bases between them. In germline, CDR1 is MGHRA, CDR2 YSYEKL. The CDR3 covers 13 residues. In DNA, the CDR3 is TGCGCCAGCAGTCGACAGATCCAAGAGACCCAGTACTTC. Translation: CASSRQIQETQYF.

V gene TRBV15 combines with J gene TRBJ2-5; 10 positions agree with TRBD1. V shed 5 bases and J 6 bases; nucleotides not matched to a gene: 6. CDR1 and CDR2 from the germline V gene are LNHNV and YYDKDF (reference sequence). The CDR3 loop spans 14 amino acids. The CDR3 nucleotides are TGTGCCACCAGCGTCCGGGACAGGGGAAAGACCCAGTACTTC. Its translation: CATSVRDRGKTQYF.

CDR3 loop: CASSTQGAGELFF. The CDR3 nucleotides are TGTGCCAGTAGTACACAGGGTGCGGGGGAGCTGTTTTTT. The rearrangement joins TRBV19 to TRBJ2-2, with D possibly TRBD1 on 6 matching bases. The V and J ends lost 4 bases and 8 bases respectively, with 11 bases between them. CDR3 length: 13 residues. Germline CDR1 LNHDA, CDR2 SQIVND (reference sequence).

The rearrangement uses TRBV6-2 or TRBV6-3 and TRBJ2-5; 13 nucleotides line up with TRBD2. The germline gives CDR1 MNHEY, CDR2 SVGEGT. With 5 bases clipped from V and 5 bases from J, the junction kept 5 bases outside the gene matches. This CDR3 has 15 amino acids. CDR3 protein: CASSGLAGAIETQYF. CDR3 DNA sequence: TGTGCCAGCAGTGGACTAGCGGGAGCAATTGAGACCCAGTACTTC.

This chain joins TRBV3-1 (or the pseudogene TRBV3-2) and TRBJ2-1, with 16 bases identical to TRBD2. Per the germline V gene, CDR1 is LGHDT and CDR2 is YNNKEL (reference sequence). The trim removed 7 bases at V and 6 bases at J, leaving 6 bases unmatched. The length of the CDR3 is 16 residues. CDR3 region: CASKGLAGGPVNEQFF. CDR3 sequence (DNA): TGTGCCAGCAAGGGACTAGCGGGAGGGCCGGTCAATGAGCAGTTCTTC.

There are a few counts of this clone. The CDR3 is CASSPTWTSGRNEQFF. CDR3 nucleotide sequence: TGTGCCAGCAGCCCGACGTGGACTAGCGGGAGAAATGAGCAGTTCTTC. The chain carries TRBV6-2 or TRBV6-3 and TRBJ2-1, with 13 positions matching TRBD2. The CDR3 has 16 amino acids. The germline CDR1 and CDR2 sequences are MNHEY and SVGEGT. V lost 6 bases and J lost 7; bases outside the gene matches: 9.

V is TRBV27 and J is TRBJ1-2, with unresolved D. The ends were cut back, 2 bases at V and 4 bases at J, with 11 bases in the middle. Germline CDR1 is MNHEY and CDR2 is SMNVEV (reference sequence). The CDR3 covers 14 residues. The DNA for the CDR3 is TGTGCCAGCAGTTTAACTGCGCGGAGCTATGGCTACACCTTC. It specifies CASSLTARSYGYTF.

The CDR3 region is CASSVVDAGAEPYEQYF. The CDR3 DNA sequence: TGTGCCAGCAGCGTAGTGGACGCGGGGGCCGAACCCTACGAGCAGTACTTC. The genes are TRBV9 and TRBJ2-7, with a weak D call TRBD2 (7 bases). CDR1 and CDR2 (germline): SGDLS, YYNGEE. With 0 bases removed from V and 2 bases from J, the gap between germline ends came to 18 bases. There are 17 residues in the CDR3.

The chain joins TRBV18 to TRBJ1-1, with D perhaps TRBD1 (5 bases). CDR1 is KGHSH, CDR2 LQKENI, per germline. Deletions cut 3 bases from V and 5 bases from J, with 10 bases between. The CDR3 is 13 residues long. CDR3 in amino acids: CASSPPGRTEAFF. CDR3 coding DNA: TGTGCCAGCTCACCTCCAGGGCGTACTGAAGCTTTCTTT.

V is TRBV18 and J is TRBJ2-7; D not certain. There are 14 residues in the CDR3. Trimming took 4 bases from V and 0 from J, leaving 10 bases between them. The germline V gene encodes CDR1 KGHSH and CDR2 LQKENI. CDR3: CASSLQADSYEQYF. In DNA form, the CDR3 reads TGTGCCAGCTCACTCCAGGCTGACTCCTACGAGCAGTACTTC.

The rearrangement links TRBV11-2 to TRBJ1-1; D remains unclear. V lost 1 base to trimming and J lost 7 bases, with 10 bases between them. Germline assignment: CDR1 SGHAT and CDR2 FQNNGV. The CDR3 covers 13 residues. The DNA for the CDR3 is TGTGCCAGCAGCTTAGCGGTGGGGAGTGAAGCTTTCTTT. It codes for CASSLAVGSEAFF.

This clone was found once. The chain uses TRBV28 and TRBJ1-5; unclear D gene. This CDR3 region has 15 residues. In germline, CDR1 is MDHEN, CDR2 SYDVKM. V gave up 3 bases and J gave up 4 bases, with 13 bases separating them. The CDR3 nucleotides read TGTGCCAGCAGTTTGGAAGTTTGGGCGAATCAGCCCCAGCATTTT. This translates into CASSLEVWANQPQHF.

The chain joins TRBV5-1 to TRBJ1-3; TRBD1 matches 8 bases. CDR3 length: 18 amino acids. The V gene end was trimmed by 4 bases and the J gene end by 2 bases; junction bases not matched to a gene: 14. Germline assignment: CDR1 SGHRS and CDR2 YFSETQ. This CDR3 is CASSRAGQDREAGNTIYF. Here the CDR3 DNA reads TGCGCCAGCAGCCGGGCGGGACAGGATCGAGAGGCTGGAAACACCATATATTTT. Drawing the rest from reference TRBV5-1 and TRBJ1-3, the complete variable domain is KAGVTQTPRYLIKTRGQQVTLSCSPISGHRSVSWYQQTPGQGLQFLFEYFSETQRNKGNFPGRFSGRQFSNSRSEMNVSTLELGDSALYLCASSRAGQDREAGNTIYFGEGSWLTVV.

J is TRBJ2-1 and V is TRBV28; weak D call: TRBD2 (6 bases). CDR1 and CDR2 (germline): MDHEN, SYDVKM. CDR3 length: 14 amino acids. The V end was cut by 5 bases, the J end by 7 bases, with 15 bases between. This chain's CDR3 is CASSKGDWRNEQFF. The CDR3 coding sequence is TGTGCCAGCAGTAAAGGGGACTGGCGGAATGAGCAGTTCTTC.

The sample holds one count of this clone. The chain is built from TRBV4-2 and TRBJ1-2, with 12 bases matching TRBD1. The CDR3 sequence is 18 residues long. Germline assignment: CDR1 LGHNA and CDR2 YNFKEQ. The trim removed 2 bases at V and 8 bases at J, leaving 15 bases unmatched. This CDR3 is CASSQNPGQGARWRGYTF. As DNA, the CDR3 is TGTGCCAGCAGCCAAAATCCGGGACAGGGGGCCAGGTGGAGGGGCTACACCTTC.

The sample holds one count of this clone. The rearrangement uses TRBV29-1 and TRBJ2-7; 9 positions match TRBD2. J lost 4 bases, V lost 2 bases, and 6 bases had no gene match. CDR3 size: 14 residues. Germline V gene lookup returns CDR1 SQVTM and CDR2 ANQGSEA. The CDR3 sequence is CSVEIRREGYEQYF. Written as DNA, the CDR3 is TGCAGCGTTGAAATTCGGCGGGAGGGGTACGAGCAGTACTTC.

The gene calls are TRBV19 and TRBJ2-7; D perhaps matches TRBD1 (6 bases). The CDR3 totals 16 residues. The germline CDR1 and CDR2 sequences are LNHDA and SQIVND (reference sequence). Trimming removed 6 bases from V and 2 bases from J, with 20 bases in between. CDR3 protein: CASSPQGGAQTYEQYF. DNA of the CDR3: TGTGCCAGTAGCCCACAGGGTGGGGCCCAAACCTACGAGCAGTACTTC.

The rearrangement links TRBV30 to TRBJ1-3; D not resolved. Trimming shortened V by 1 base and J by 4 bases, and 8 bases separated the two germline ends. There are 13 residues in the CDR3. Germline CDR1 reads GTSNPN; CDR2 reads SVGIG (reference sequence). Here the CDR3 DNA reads TGTGCCTGGAGTGGCCGCGGGGGAAACACCATATATTTT. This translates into CAWSGRGGNTIYF.

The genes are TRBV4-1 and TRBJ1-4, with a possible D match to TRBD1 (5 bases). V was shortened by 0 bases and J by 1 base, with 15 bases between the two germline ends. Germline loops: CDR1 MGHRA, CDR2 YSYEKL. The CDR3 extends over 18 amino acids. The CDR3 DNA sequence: TGCGCCAGCAGCCAAGATGGGGGGTGGATGGGAACTAATGAAAAACTGTTTTTT. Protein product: CASSQDGGWMGTNEKLFF.

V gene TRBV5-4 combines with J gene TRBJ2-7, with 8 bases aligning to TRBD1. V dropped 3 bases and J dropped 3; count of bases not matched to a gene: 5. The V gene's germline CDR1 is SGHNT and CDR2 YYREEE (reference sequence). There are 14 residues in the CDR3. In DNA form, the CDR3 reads TGTGCCAGCAGCTATGGACAGGGAAACTACGAGCAGTACTTC. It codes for CASSYGQGNYEQYF.

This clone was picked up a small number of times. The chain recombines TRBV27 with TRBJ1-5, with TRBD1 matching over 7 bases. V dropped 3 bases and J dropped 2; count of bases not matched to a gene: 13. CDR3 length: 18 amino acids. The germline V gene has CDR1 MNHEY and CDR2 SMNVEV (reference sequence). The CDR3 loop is CASSFRGQGGYRNQPQHF. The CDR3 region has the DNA TGTGCCAGCAGTTTTCGCGGGCAGGGGGGATATCGCAATCAGCCCCAGCATTTT.

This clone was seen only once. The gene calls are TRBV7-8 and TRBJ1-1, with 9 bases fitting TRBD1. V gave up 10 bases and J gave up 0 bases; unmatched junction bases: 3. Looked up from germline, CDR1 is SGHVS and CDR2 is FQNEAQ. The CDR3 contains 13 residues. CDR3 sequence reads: CATGTGMNTEAFF. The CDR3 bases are TGTGCCACCGGGACAGGGATGAACACTGAAGCTTTCTTT. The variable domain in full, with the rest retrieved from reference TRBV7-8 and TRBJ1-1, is GAGVSQSPRYKVAKRGQDVALRCDPISGHVSLFWYQQALGQGPEFLTYFQNEAQLDKSGLPSDRFFAERPEGSVSTLKIQRTQQEDSAVYLCATGTGMNTEAFFGQGTRLTVV.

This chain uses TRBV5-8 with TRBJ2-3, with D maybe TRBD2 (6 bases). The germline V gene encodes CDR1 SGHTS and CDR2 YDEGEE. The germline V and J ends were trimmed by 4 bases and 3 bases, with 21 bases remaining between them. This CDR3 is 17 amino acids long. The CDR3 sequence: CASSPGTSLVGTDTQYF. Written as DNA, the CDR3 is TGTGCCAGCAGCCCCGGGACTTCCTTGGTGGGGACAGATACGCAGTATTTT.

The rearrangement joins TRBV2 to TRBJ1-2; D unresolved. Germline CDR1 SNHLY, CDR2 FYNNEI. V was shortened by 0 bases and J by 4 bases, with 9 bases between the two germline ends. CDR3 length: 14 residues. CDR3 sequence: CASSEAYSFYGYTF. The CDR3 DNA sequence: TGTGCCAGCAGTGAAGCATACAGCTTCTATGGCTACACCTTC.

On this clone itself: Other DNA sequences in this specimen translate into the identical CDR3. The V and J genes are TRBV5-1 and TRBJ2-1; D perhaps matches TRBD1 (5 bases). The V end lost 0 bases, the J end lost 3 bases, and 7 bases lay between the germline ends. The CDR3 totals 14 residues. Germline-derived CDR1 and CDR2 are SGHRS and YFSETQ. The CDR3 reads CASSLGQIYNEQFF. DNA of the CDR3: TGCGCCAGCAGCTTGGGACAGATCTACAATGAGCAGTTCTTC.

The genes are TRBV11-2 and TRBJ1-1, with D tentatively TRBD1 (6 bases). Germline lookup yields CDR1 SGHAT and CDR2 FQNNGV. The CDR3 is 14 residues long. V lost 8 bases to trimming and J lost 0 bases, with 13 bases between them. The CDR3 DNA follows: TGTGCCAGCCGAGGCACAGGGCTGAACACTGAAGCTTTCTTT. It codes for CASRGTGLNTEAFF.